Sequencing of this T cell receptor (beta chain) was carried out in a study of vaccination effects on CD4 cells after COVID-19 (dated by TCRdb to 2022 to 2024). The study in broad terms: Two doses of either the BNT162b2 or the mRNA-1273 mRNA SARS-CoV-2 vaccine were administered to participants. SARS-CoV-2 spike-specific CD4+ TCR repertoires from before and after mRNA vaccination were compared in COVID-19 convalescent patients and in infection-naive vaccine recipients. Altogether, some 11 COVID-19 convalescent patients and 4 SARS-CoV-2-naive healthy vaccine recipients made up the full study. Cultures from other donors in the study were sequenced with the Oncomine TCR Beta short-read assay on an Illumina iSeq 100. What the study reported, not specific to this receptor: In healthy vaccine recipients, vaccine-induced clones were almost all SARS-CoV-2 mono-reactive, with only 1 of 255 being cross-reactive with common cold coronaviruses. Limitations of the study were the small number of convalescent patients and the absence of early post-infection timepoints. Both infection-induced and vaccine-induced clones contracted markedly at late post-vaccination timepoints, which is consistent with waning T cell responses.

In the ViraFEST assay, PBMC were stimulated with viral peptide pools, and TCR sequencing was then used to find antigen-specific CD4+ T cell clonotypes based on their expansion. After around eleven days of culture, CD4+ T cells were isolated with the EasySep CD4+ T cell isolation kit. Negative nucleocapsid antibody results before and after vaccination confirmed that the healthy vaccine recipients had no prior SARS-CoV-2 infection. Approximately 2 million PBMC per well were cultured with approximately 10 ug/ml peptides in IMDM containing approximately 4.6% human AB serum, approximately 10 IU/ml IL-2 and gentamicin. Half of the culture medium was replaced with fresh IL-2-containing medium on days 3 and 7. Unless otherwise noted, each peptide stimulation condition was cultured in triplicate wells. PBMC were separated from whole blood using Ficoll-Paque Plus gradient centrifugation and were then either cryopreserved at -140C or used fresh. Overlapping peptide pools spanned the spike proteins of SARS-CoV-2 and the common cold coronaviruses HCoV-NL63, HCoV-OC43 and HCoV-229E. The QIAamp micro DNA kit was used to extract genomic DNA from the cultured CD4+ T cells.

Library creation used the immunoSEQ multiplex PCR assay. TCR beta CDR3 sequencing was performed on DNA from the cultured, isolated CD4+ T cells. The source study handled its data this way. Non-productive TCR sequences were discarded, and reads were trimmed to the CDR3 region, with only CDR3s of 7 or more amino acids retained. Antigen-specific clonotypes were identified with the MANAFEST web app by comparing expansion in peptide wells against reference cultures. To be called positive, a clone needed expansion at FDR<0.05 compared with the reference and with all other wells, an odds ratio greater than 5, and a frequency greater than 0.1% in two replicate wells. Cross-reactive clonotypes were defined as significantly expanded in SARS-CoV-2 spike wells and in at least one common cold coronavirus spike condition. Using the stringdist R package, CDR3 similarity was measured by Levenshtein distance, and unrooted trees were constructed with ape in R 3.6.1. TCRdb carries this immuneACCESS record with in-frame sequences only. Its versions omit some clonotypes, under half of them owing to an unresolved V gene in the studies checked, with the rest unexplained. V, J and clone size are taken as reported in that table, and D and trimming were inferred from the DNA itself. The sample table shows approximately 30,000 clones, and roughly two thirds are seen once. About 10% of the sample is taken by the ten largest.

Based on the germline V gene (reference sequence), the CDR1 and CDR2 sequences are LNHDA and SQIVND. The cysteine opens and the phenylalanine closes a CDR3 of 15 amino acids. The only DNA kept is the CDR3, 45 bases in frame from the first base. V gives up 3 bases and J gives up 11 bases, and the segment between their germline ends measures 22 bases. Concerning this clone itself: The antigen it recognizes is unknown. No clone much larger than this one lies a single base away; base qualities are absent.

Sequenced here: CD4+ T cells from PBMCs cultured with SARS-CoV-2 spike peptides, sampled before COVID-19 vaccination. Read against the paper, the sample's cell subset or site label means: SARS-CoV-2 spike overlapping peptide pool stimulation. The chain is encoded by TRBV19 joined to TRBJ1-1; 5 matching bases give a weak D call of TRBD1. The clonotype comes from a human donor who received a COVID-19 vaccine. CDR3 reads: CASSISWGFGEAAFF. The DNA is TGTGCCAGTAGTATTTCGTGGGGCTTCGGTGAGGCCGCTTTCTTT.